One sample yielded the 25 T cell receptor beta chains listed below, sequenced in a study of blood T cell repertoires in COVID-19. TCRdb's copy holds only in-frame clones and misses some; the assay was immunoSEQ multiplex PCR. The table records 300,000 to 400,000 clones, roughly 90% of them present only once. The sample consisted of peripheral blood. Receptors were obtained from a woman aged 45-60 years with active or convalescent COVID-19.

Written as DNA, the CDR3 is TGCAGTGCTAGTGGGACTAGCGACTCCGGGGAGCTGTTTTTT. Protein: CSASGTSDSGELFF. The chain joins TRBV20-1 to TRBJ2-2; 10 bases are shared with TRBD2. With 3 bases clipped from V and 6 bases from J, the junction kept 4 bases outside the gene matches. The CDR3 sequence is 14 residues long. Germline V lookup: CDR1 DFQATT, CDR2 SNEGSKA (reference sequence).

This sequence joins TRBV29-1 and TRBJ2-3; 10 bases line up with TRBD2. After removal of 3 bases from V and 2 bases from J, the junction contained 8 bases not matched to a gene. The CDR3 spans 16 residues. CDR1 SQVTM and CDR2 ANQGSEA come from the germline V gene. CDR3 amino acids: CSVEPGTSEYTDTQYF. The CDR3 DNA sequence: TGCAGCGTTGAGCCTGGGACTAGCGAATACACAGATACGCAGTATTTT.

In nucleotides, the CDR3 is TGTGCCAGCAGTTACACTGGGGGGAAAAAGACCGGGGAGCTGTTTTTT. Translation: CASSYTGGKKTGELFF. This chain uses TRBV6-5 with TRBJ2-2; D might be TRBD2 (6 bases). Germline V lookup: CDR1 MNHEY, CDR2 SVGAGI. CDR3 length: 16 residues. V dropped 2 bases and J dropped 5 bases, with 15 bases sitting between them.

Concerning this clone itself: Mismatch with germline at one junction end may stem from a read error. The CDR3 loop is CASSPMTGANYGYTF. CDR3 bases: TGTGCTAGCAGCCCTATGACGGGTGCTAACTATGGCTACACCTTC. V usage is TRBV7-7 and J usage is TRBJ1-2; D gene uncertain. This CDR3 has 15 residues. CDR1 and CDR2 from the germline V gene are SSHAT and FNYEAQ (reference sequence).

This chain uses TRBV5-1 with TRBJ2-2, with 10 bases fitting TRBD2. The CDR3 totals 17 residues. Germline V lookup: CDR1 SGHRS, CDR2 YFSETQ. With 0 bases clipped from V and 4 bases from J, the junction kept 6 bases outside the gene matches. CDR3 in DNA: TGCGCCAGCAGCTTGGTACTAGCGGGGATACCCACCGGGGAGCTGTTTTTT. It yields the protein CASSLVLAGIPTGELFF. Full variable domain (remainder filled in from reference TRBV5-1 and TRBJ2-2): KAGVTQTPRYLIKTRGQQVTLSCSPISGHRSVSWYQQTPGQGLQFLFEYFSETQRNKGNFPGRFSGRQFSNSRSEMNVSTLELGDSALYLCASSLVLAGIPTGELFFGEGSRLTVL.

The chain uses TRBV21-1 and TRBJ1-1. TRBV21-1 is described as a pseudogene. The CDR3 is 16 amino acids. Written as DNA, the CDR3 is TGTGCCAGCAGCCTGGAGAGAATTTCGGGGAACACTGAAGCTTTCTTT. Residues: CASSLERISGNTEAFF.

The chain is built from TRBV27 and TRBJ1-2, with 7 bases lining up with TRBD1. Trimming at V came to 2 bases and at J to 6 bases, leaving 9 bases not matched to a gene. Germline V gives CDR1 MNHEY, CDR2 SMNVEV (reference sequence). The CDR3 runs to 15 residues. This CDR3 reads CASSLRVRGTDGYTF. The CDR3 coding sequence is TGTGCCAGCAGTTTACGAGTCCGGGGGACAGATGGCTACACCTTC.

The CDR3 here is CASSAQNTEAFF. Written as DNA, the CDR3 is TGTGCCAGCAGTGCGCAGAACACTGAAGCTTTCTTT. The gene calls are TRBV11-3 and TRBJ1-1; D not certain. This CDR3 has 12 residues. CDR1 is SGHNT and CDR2 is YENEEA in the germline V gene. V was trimmed by 6 bases and J by 1 base, leaving 6 bases between them. Using reference TRBV11-3 and TRBJ1-1 for the parts outside the CDR3, the full variable domain is EAGVVQSPRYKIIEKKQPVAFWCNPISGHNTLYWYLQNLGQGPELLIRYENEEAVDDSQLPKDRFSAERLKGVDSTLKIQPAELGDSAVYLCASSAQNTEAFFGQGTRLTVV.

Only a few counts were recorded for this clone. The CDR3 nucleotides read TGTGCCAGCACTCCTCGGGGAGGGGGAAGAGGTGGGGCCAACGTCCTGACTTTC. It is translated as CASTPRGGGRGGANVLTF. The chain combines TRBV27 with TRBJ2-6; possible D gene TRBD2, 7 bases. From germline, CDR1 is MNHEY and CDR2 SMNVEV (reference sequence). Trimming removed 7 bases at V and 3 bases at J, with 22 bases between. The CDR3 has 18 residues.

The rearrangement links TRBV4-1 to TRBJ2-7; no definite D call. From germline, CDR1 is MGHRA and CDR2 YSYEKL. V gave up 2 bases and J gave up 1 base, with 12 bases separating them. There are 15 residues in the CDR3. The CDR3 reads CASSQRNTESYEQYF. The DNA for the CDR3 is TGCGCCAGCAGCCAACGGAACACAGAGTCCTACGAGCAGTACTTC.

The chain is built from TRBV19 and TRBJ2-7; 9 nucleotides line up with TRBD1. V was pared by 2 bases and J by 3 bases, with 5 bases of the junction left unmatched. Germline CDR1 LNHDA, CDR2 SQIVND (reference sequence). CDR3 size: 15 residues. The CDR3 region has the DNA TGTGCCAGTAGTATATTCCCGGGACAGGGCTACGAGCAGTACTTC. Its protein product is CASSIFPGQGYEQYF.

This chain links TRBV5-4 with TRBJ1-4, with TRBD1 matching 8 bases. J lost 3 bases, V lost 3 bases, and 4 bases had no gene match. The V gene's germline CDR1 is SGHNT and CDR2 YYREEE (reference sequence). CDR3 length: 15 amino acids. CDR3 residues: CASSSRTGPNEKLFF. CDR3 bases: TGTGCCAGCAGCTCTAGGACAGGGCCTAATGAAAAACTGTTTTTT.

This clone was counted once. The CDR3: CASSKLAGNDEQYF. The CDR3 DNA reads TGTGCCAGCAGTAAACTAGCGGGAAACGACGAGCAGTACTTC. V gene TRBV6-2 or TRBV6-3 combines with J gene TRBJ2-7; TRBD2 agrees at 10 bases. Germline assignment: CDR1 MNHEY and CDR2 SVGEGT. V lost 5 bases and J lost 5; bases outside the gene matches: 6. The CDR3 length is 14 residues.

The chain joins TRBV7-2 to TRBJ1-2; 8 bases map to TRBD1. With 5 bases clipped from V and 3 bases from J, the junction kept 5 bases outside the gene matches. The CDR3 has 14 amino acids. Germline V gives CDR1 SGHTA, CDR2 FQGNSA. This CDR3 reads CASSRGQGDYGYTF. The DNA for the CDR3 is TGTGCCAGCAGCCGCGGACAGGGAGACTATGGCTACACCTTC.

This chain joins TRBV28 and TRBJ2-7, with 11 nucleotides matching TRBD2. V lost 5 bases to trimming and J lost 1 base; unmatched junction nucleotides: 7. Germline-derived CDR1 and CDR2 are MDHEN and SYDVKM. The CDR3 extends over 16 amino acids. The CDR3 nucleotides are TGTGCCAGCAGTCTCCCGGGACTAGCGGTTTCCTACGAGCAGTACTTC. The encoded protein is CASSLPGLAVSYEQYF. The whole variable domain, filled in from reference TRBV28 and TRBJ2-7, reads DVKVTQSSRYLVKRTGEKVFLECVQDMDHENMFWYRQDPGLGLRLIYFSYDVKMKEKGDIPEGYSVSREKKERFSLILESASTNQTSMYLCASSLPGLAVSYEQYFGPGTRLTVT.

This chain connects TRBV5-6 to TRBJ1-2, with TRBD1 identical over 7 bases. This CDR3 comprises 14 residues. Losses at the gene ends were 4 bases for V and 4 bases for J; bases not matched to a gene: 7. Germline V gene data show CDR1 as SGHDT and CDR2 as YYEEEE. The CDR3 DNA reads TGTGCCAGCAGCCCAAGGGGACAGAGCTATGGCTACACCTTC. Its protein is CASSPRGQSYGYTF.

V gene TRBV5-1 combines with J gene TRBJ2-7, with D tentatively TRBD1 (6 bases). The CDR3 has 14 residues. Germline V lookup: CDR1 SGHRS, CDR2 YFSETQ. V was pared by 0 bases and J by 6 bases, with 13 bases between. The CDR3 nucleotides are TGCGCCAGCAGCTTGGAGTCCTTGGGGGCCGAGCAGTACTTC. This translates into CASSLESLGAEQYF.

The genes are TRBV30 and TRBJ1-6; D is undetermined. This CDR3 is built from 14 residues. CDR1 and CDR2 from the germline V gene are GTSNPN and SVGIG (reference sequence). The V gene lost 4 bases and the J gene lost 6 bases, with 13 bases spanning the gap. CDR3 residues: CAWKGAVTNSPLHF. CDR3 nucleotides: TGTGCCTGGAAGGGAGCGGTCACTAATTCACCCCTCCACTTT.

V gene TRBV19 combines with J gene TRBJ1-2, with D tentatively TRBD1 (5 bases). Germline V gene sequence: CDR1 LNHDA, CDR2 SQIVND (reference sequence). The V gene lost 9 bases and the J gene lost 7 bases, with 15 bases spanning the gap. This CDR3 has 12 residues. The CDR3 region has the DNA TGTGCCAGCTCCGCGGGGGGAATTGGCTACACCTTC. Translating it yields CASSAGGIGYTF.

This clone was recorded a few times. This chain joins TRBV10-2 and TRBJ2-2, with TRBD2 identical over 11 bases. The CDR3 spans 16 residues. The germline CDR1 and CDR2 sequences are WSHSY and SAAADI. Germline trimming cut 7 bases from V and 5 bases from J; bases unmatched to any gene: 9. CDR3 in DNA: TGCGCCAGCACTAAAAATAGCGGGAGGGTTACCGGGGAGCTGTTTTTT. This sequence encodes CASTKNSGRVTGELFF.

The V gene is TRBV7-2, the J gene TRBJ1-2; tentatively, D is TRBD1 (5 bases). The V and J ends lost 5 bases and 3 bases respectively, with 16 bases between them. Per the germline V gene, CDR1 is SGHTA and CDR2 is FQGNSA. The CDR3 spans 15 residues. The CDR3 nucleotides read TGTGCCAGCAGCCTAGACACGACAGTAGACTATGGCTACACCTTC. Encoded protein: CASSLDTTVDYGYTF.

The chain carries TRBV7-9 and TRBJ1-1; D may be TRBD1 (6 bases). Trimming shortened V by 3 bases and J by 8 bases, and 13 bases separated the two germline ends. CDR1 SEHNR and CDR2 FQNEAQ come from the germline V gene (reference sequence). This CDR3 has 13 amino acids. The CDR3 region is CASSLGTGTEAFF. The CDR3 region has the DNA TGTGCCAGCAGCTTGGGGACCGGGACAGAAGCTTTCTTT. The whole variable domain, remainder taken from reference TRBV7-9 and TRBJ1-1, is DTGVSQNPRHKITKRGQNVTFRCDPISEHNRLYWYRQTLGQGPEFLTYFQNEAQLEKSRLLSDRFSAERPKGSFSTLEIQRTEQGDSAMYLCASSLGTGTEAFFGQGTRLTVV.

This clone occurred a few times. The genes are TRBV13 and TRBJ1-2; D possibly corresponds to TRBD1 (5 bases). The germline V and J ends were trimmed by 2 bases and 0 bases, with 13 bases remaining between them. CDR3 size: 16 residues. CDR1 and CDR2 (germline): PRHDT, FYEKMQ (reference sequence). CDR3 in DNA: TGTGCCAGCAGCTTAAGGAGGGGCCTAGCTAACTATGGCTACACCTTC. Translating it yields CASSLRRGLANYGYTF.

The rearrangement uses TRBV13 and TRBJ1-1; possibly TRBD1 for D (6 bases). The germline gives CDR1 PRHDT, CDR2 FYEKMQ (reference sequence). The CDR3 totals 17 residues. Deletions cut 7 bases from V and 0 bases from J, with 21 bases between. CDR3: CASTESNLRGMNTEAFF. The CDR3 DNA follows: TGTGCCAGCACCGAATCAAATTTGAGGGGGATGAACACTGAAGCTTTCTTT. Drawing the rest from reference TRBV13 and TRBJ1-1, the complete variable domain is AAGVIQSPRHLIKEKRETATLKCYPIPRHDTVYWYQQGPGQDPQFLISFYEKMQSDKGSIPDRFSAQQFSDYHSELNMSSLELGDSALYFCASTESNLRGMNTEAFFGQGTRLTVV.

This chain links TRBV19 with TRBJ1-2, with D tentatively TRBD1 (6 bases). The germline CDR1 and CDR2 sequences are LNHDA and SQIVND (reference sequence). Trimming took 8 bases from V and 5 from J, leaving 18 bases between them. The CDR3 spans 14 residues. The CDR3 loop is CASGGAGVPYGYTF. The CDR3 nucleotides are TGTGCCAGTGGGGGGGCAGGGGTCCCTTATGGCTACACCTTC.